This entry lists 24 T cell receptor beta chains sequenced from one sample in a study of regulatory T cells in long-lasting Graves disease. Through Arm-PCR of CDR3 regions and iRepertoire HTBI primers, TCR beta libraries were built. Using its own MiXCR run on the multiplex PCR reads, TCRdb lists one record per CDR3 protein. The repertoire holds some 500,000 distinct CDR3 sequences, more than 15% seen once, with 25% in the top ten. The time point was: newly diagnosed GD, antithyroid drugs for less than 3 months. The authors made the TCR library using RNA they extracted from PBMCs. This sample was shared with a second study, whose subject was T cells in Graves' hyperthyroidism and ophthalmopathy.

Sequencing used peripheral blood mononuclear cells (PBMCs), obtained at new diagnosis, from a patient treated with antithyroid drugs. These receptors originate from a woman aged 35-60 years with Graves disease.

This CDR3 is CASSIIDRGPYEQYF. The CDR3 DNA reads TGTGCCAGCAGCATCATCGACAGGGGCCCATACGAGCAGTACTTC. The rearrangement links TRBV6-1 to TRBJ2-7, with 8 bases lining up with TRBD1. Trimming took 6 bases from V and 4 from J; bases not matched to a gene: 11. CDR1 and CDR2 (germline): MNHNS, SASEGT. The length of the CDR3 is 15 residues.

At least ten counts were recorded for this clonotype. CDR3 residues: CATSDSFDYQETQYF. For the CDR3, the DNA is TGTGCCACCAGTGATTCGTTCGACTACCAAGAGACCCAGTACTTC. The chain uses TRBV24-1 and TRBJ2-5; D ambiguous. V was shortened by 2 bases and J by 0 bases, with 9 bases between the two germline ends. The CDR3 sequence is 15 residues long. The germline V gene has CDR1 KGHDR and CDR2 SFDVKD.

The gene calls are TRBV20-1 and TRBJ2-3; TRBD2 aligns across 7 bases. V shed 1 base and J 3 bases; nucleotides not matched to a gene: 7. The CDR3 extends over 15 amino acids. Germline CDR1 is DFQATT and CDR2 is SNEGSKA (reference sequence). In DNA, the CDR3 is TGCAGTGCTAGAGTAGGGCGGGGGACGACAGATACGCAGTATTTT. Translation: CSARVGRGTTDTQYF.

The V and J genes are TRBV12-3 or TRBV12-4 and TRBJ2-1; TRBD1 might be the D (6 bases). Trimming cost V 6 bases and J 6 bases, with 15 bases left between them. The length of the CDR3 is 14 residues. The CDR3 is CASSPYRAVNEQFF. The CDR3 DNA sequence: TGTGCCAGCAGCCCGTACAGGGCGGTCAATGAGCAGTTCTTC.

The chain couples TRBV5-1 to TRBJ1-1; 11 positions match TRBD1. This CDR3 spans 18 amino acids. Germline V lookup: CDR1 SGHRS, CDR2 YFSETQ. V lost 1 base, J lost 0 bases, and 8 bases stayed unmatched. CDR3 in DNA: TGCGCCAGCAGCTTGCGTCCGGGACAGGGGGGGATGAACACTGAAGCTTTCTTT. It encodes CASSLRPGQGGMNTEAFF.

The V call is TRBV5-1, the J call TRBJ1-4; D possibly corresponds to TRBD1 (6 bases). The CDR3 length is 15 residues. The V gene lost 2 bases and the J gene lost 3 bases, with 11 bases spanning the gap. Per the germline V gene, CDR1 is SGHRS and CDR2 is YFSETQ. CDR3 sequence reads: CASSFGGSSNEKLFF. The CDR3 nucleotides are TGCGCCAGCAGCTTCGGGGGCAGCTCTAATGAAAAACTGTTTTTT.

The CDR3 nucleotides are TGTGCCAGCAGCTTAGCCGGTGAGGGCTACACCTTC. The encoded protein is CASSLAGEGYTF. The chain carries TRBV13 and TRBJ1-2; D not resolved. V lost 1 base to trimming and J lost 8 bases, with 8 bases between them. The CDR3 is 12 residues long. CDR1 PRHDT and CDR2 FYEKMQ come from the germline V gene (reference sequence).

The chain employs TRBV25-1 and TRBJ2-2, with D hard to call. This CDR3 spans 17 amino acids. V was trimmed by 1 base and J by 6 bases, leaving 18 bases between them. Looked up from germline, CDR1 is MGHDK and CDR2 is SYGVNS. The CDR3 loop is CASSEFGSTGVAGELFF. The CDR3, as DNA: TGTGCCAGCAGTGAATTTGGCAGCACCGGTGTCGCCGGGGAGCTGTTTTTT.

The chain combines TRBV29-1 with TRBJ1-2; maybe TRBD1 (5 bases). The CDR3 totals 12 residues. V dropped 5 bases and J dropped 4 bases, with 11 bases sitting between them. The germline gives CDR1 SQVTM, CDR2 ANQGSEA. As DNA, the CDR3 is TGCAGCGTTACGCAGGGCTCCTATGGCTACACCTTC. Protein sequence: CSVTQGSYGYTF.

Ten or more counts support this clonotype. This chain joins TRBV2 and TRBJ1-2; no reliable D call. This CDR3 has 15 residues. Trimming cost V 6 bases and J 0 bases, with 14 bases left between them. CDR1 is SNHLY and CDR2 is FYNNEI in the germline V gene. This chain's CDR3 is CASSGLGGPNYGYTF. The CDR3 nucleotides read TGTGCCAGCAGCGGCCTCGGAGGACCTAACTATGGCTACACCTTC.

The chain has TRBV4-1 and TRBJ1-1; unclear D gene. The CDR3 extends over 14 amino acids. Germline CDR1 reads MGHRA; CDR2 reads YSYEKL. The ends were cut back, 1 base at V and 4 bases at J, with 10 bases in the middle. CDR3 in amino acids: CASSQVGKLTEAFF. CDR3 coding DNA: TGCGCCAGCAGCCAAGTCGGAAAACTCACTGAAGCTTTCTTT.

This clonotype occurred a few times. A single base separates this from a much larger clone, so it may be a read error. The gene calls are TRBV7-3 and TRBJ2-3; 12 bases fit TRBD2. J gave up 2 bases and V 4 bases, and 19 bases lay outside the gene matches. The CDR3 extends over 21 amino acids. The V gene's germline CDR1 is SGHTA and CDR2 FQGTGA. CDR3 in DNA: TGTGCCAGCAGCTCCACCCCGGGACAGCAGACTAGCGGGGGTCTCACAGATACGCAGTATTTT. This encodes CASSSTPGQQTSGGLTDTQYF.

Details on this clonotype: A much larger clone is a single base away; this may be a read error. The CDR3 region has the DNA TGTGCCAGCAGTTTGGGACAGGGGGAGAATGAAAAACTGTTTTTT. This gives the protein CASSLGQGENEKLFF. The chain couples TRBV7-2 to TRBJ1-4; TRBD1 matches at 11 bases. In germline, CDR1 is SGHTA, CDR2 FQGNSA. There are 15 residues in the CDR3. With 6 bases clipped from V and 5 bases from J, the junction kept 5 bases outside the gene matches.

This clonotype was recorded once. The J gene is TRBJ2-7, the V gene TRBV2, with D perhaps TRBD1 (6 bases). Trimming pared 8 bases from V and 3 bases from J, leaving 11 bases between. CDR1 is SNHLY and CDR2 is FYNNEI in the germline V gene. CDR3 size: 12 residues. The CDR3 DNA sequence: TGTGCCAGCCGTGGACAGAACTACGAGCAGTACTTC. Protein product: CASRGQNYEQYF.

This clonotype has only a few counts. The rearrangement joins TRBV12-3 or TRBV12-4 to TRBJ1-5; D is unclear. The V and J ends lost 3 bases and 3 bases respectively, with 12 bases between them. CDR3 size: 15 residues. CDR3 protein: CASSFGSHPNQPQHF. DNA for the CDR3: TGTGCCAGCAGTTTTGGCAGCCACCCCAATCAGCCCCAGCATTTT.

At least ten counts were recorded for this clonotype. The rearrangement links TRBV12-3 or TRBV12-4 to TRBJ2-5; perhaps TRBD2 as D (6 bases). V was cut by 4 bases and J by 2 bases, with 20 bases left in between. CDR3 length: 17 amino acids. CDR3 coding DNA: TGTGCCAGCAGTTCCCCAAACGAGGGACTGGGACAAGAGACCCAGTACTTC. Its translation: CASSSPNEGLGQETQYF.

The chain combines TRBV6-2 or TRBV6-3 with TRBJ2-7, with D perhaps given as TRBD1 or TRBD2 (5 bases each). Trimming took 2 bases from V and 5 from J, leaving 10 bases between them. This CDR3 has 13 residues. Germline CDR1 reads MNHEY; CDR2 reads SVGEGT. DNA for the CDR3: TGTGCCAGCAGTTACCGGGACCCCCACGAGCAGTACTTC. It codes for CASSYRDPHEQYF.

This clonotype has ten or more counts. The V and J genes are TRBV2 and TRBJ1-1; no reliable D call. There are 13 residues in the CDR3. The germline V gene encodes CDR1 SNHLY and CDR2 FYNNEI. Trimming cost V 7 bases and J 5 bases, with 14 bases left between them. The CDR3 reads CASIGELSTEAFF. The DNA of the CDR3 is TGTGCCAGCATTGGGGAGCTGTCGACTGAAGCTTTCTTT.

This clonotype was observed a few times. CDR3 bases: TGTGCCTGGAGTGTCCGGGACAGGGGTTCACCCCTCCACTTT. Its translation: CAWSVRDRGSPLHF. The chain combines TRBV30 with TRBJ1-6, with 10 bases matching TRBD1. Germline trimming cut 0 bases from V and 9 bases from J; bases unmatched to any gene: 2. CDR1 is GTSNPN, CDR2 SVGIG, per germline (reference sequence). The length of the CDR3 is 14 residues. Supplemented by reference TRBV30 and TRBJ1-6, the full variable domain reads SQTIHQWPATLVQPVGSPLSLECTVEGTSNPNLYWYRQAAGRGLQLLFYSVGIGQISSEVPQNLSASRPQDRQFILSSKKLLLSDSGFYLCAWSVRDRGSPLHFGNGTRLTVT.

Notes on this clonotype: The junction departs from germline at one end; a sequencing error may be responsible. V gene TRBV11-3 combines with J gene TRBJ2-5; D remains unclear. Germline CDR1 is SGHNT and CDR2 is YENEEA. This CDR3 is 14 amino acids long. CDR3 sequence reads: CASSQVTQQETQCF. The CDR3 DNA reads as TGTGCCAGCAGCCAAGTAACACAGCAAGAGACCCAGTGCTTC.

The table lists this clonotype with many counts. The chain recombines TRBV7-2 with TRBJ1-5, with D possibly TRBD1 on 6 matching bases. This CDR3 contains 16 residues. Germline-derived CDR1 and CDR2 are SGHTA and FQGNSA. V was clipped by 2 bases and J by 0 bases, with 11 bases between them. CDR3 amino acids: CASSLYYRDSNQPQHF. The DNA for the CDR3 is TGTGCCAGCAGCTTATATTACAGGGATAGCAATCAGCCCCAGCATTTT. The whole variable domain, filled in from reference TRBV7-2 and TRBJ1-5, reads GAGVSQSPSNKVTEKGKDVELRCDPISGHTALYWYRQSLGQGLEFLIYFQGNSAPDKSGLPSDRFSAERTGGSVSTLTIQRTQQEDSAVYLCASSLYYRDSNQPQHFGDGTRLSIL.

Only a few counts were recorded for this clonotype. The genes are TRBV5-1 and TRBJ1-2; D may be TRBD1 (5 bases). The CDR3 contains 14 residues. V was pared by 2 bases and J by 4 bases, with 12 bases between. The germline V gene has CDR1 SGHRS and CDR2 YFSETQ. This chain's CDR3 is CASSFSGPTYGYTF. CDR3 DNA sequence: TGCGCCAGCAGCTTTTCGGGGCCCACCTATGGCTACACCTTC.

This clonotype was found many times. This chain joins TRBV30 and TRBJ2-7; D unclear. The CDR3 extends over 14 amino acids. Germline V gene data show CDR1 as GTSNPN and CDR2 as SVGIG (reference sequence). Trimming pared 5 bases from V and 0 bases from J, leaving 14 bases between. The CDR3 nucleotides are TGTGCCTGGGGTCATGCGGCCCGCTCCTACGAGCAGTACTTC. This gives the protein CAWGHAARSYEQYF.

This rearrangement joins TRBV7-3 to TRBJ2-3; 13 bases are a match to TRBD2. Trimming took 5 bases from V and 6 from J; bases not matched to a gene: 8. This CDR3 is 16 amino acids long. In germline, CDR1 is SGHTA, CDR2 FQGTGA. The CDR3 coding sequence is TGTGCCAGCAGCCGGGGACTAGCGGGGCACGGGGATACGCAGTATTTT. Translation gives CASSRGLAGHGDTQYF.